This TCR beta chain was captured by sequencing in a study of T cell repertoires in cytomegalovirus infection. The study's findings and limits: Cumulative frequency (of public TCR beta family members) identified carriers of CMV plus the relevant HLA. There were HLA-C-restricted CMV-specific TCR beta clonotypes dominating the ex vivo response.

Via MiXCR, TCRdb re-called the reads, giving one row per CDR3 protein. The sample has 71,000 or so distinct CDR3 sequences, approximately 20% seen once. Losses at the gene ends were 0 bases for V and 4 bases for J; bases not matched to a gene: 6. The CDR3 extends over 16 amino acids. Germline V CDR1 and CDR2: MNHEY, SVGEGT. In the case of this clonotype: Its target is unknown.

The sequencing here drew on CD8+ T cells from cultured PBMCs, taken from culture after CMV antigen stimulation. The receptor comes from a human donor in good health (CMV status not recorded). Some clones in this sample may be carry-over from other donors' samples. V and J are TRBV6-2 or TRBV6-3 and TRBJ2-1; 7 bases map to TRBD2. CDR3 sequence (DNA): TGTGCCAGCAGTTACTCGGAGGCTAGCGGATACAATGAGCAGTTCTTC. Protein product: CASSYSEASGYNEQFF.